This T cell receptor (beta chain) was sequenced for a study of control samples from healthy donors and cancer patients. Germline assignment: CDR1 LGHDT and CDR2 YNNKEL (reference sequence). Trimming removed 0 bases at V and 0 bases at J, with 12 bases between. The CDR3 is made up of 17 amino acids. Repertoires were generated with immunoSEQ multiplex PCR, while TCRdb's copy carries only in-frame clones and drops some. The sample has 98,000 or so clones, 88% seen once. V usage is TRBV3-1 (or the pseudogene TRBV3-2) and J usage is TRBJ2-1; tentative D call: TRBD2 (6 bases). This sequence was found in a woman in her 70s in good health. Material: blood. The CDR3 DNA reads as TGTGCCAGCAGCCAAGATTTCGGTAGCGGCTCCTACAATGAGCAGTTCTTC. Its protein product is CASSQDFGSGSYNEQFF.